The 13 T cell receptor beta chains reported below all come from one sample, sequenced in a study of T cell responses to AZD1222 COVID-19 vaccine. Sequencing used immunoSEQ multiplex PCR; TCRdb keeps in-frame clones, though not all of them. The sample holds fewer than 120,000 clones, around 81% seen once. The sequencing here drew on peripheral blood, taken on day 0 of AZD1222 vaccination. Receptors were obtained from an adult in good health.

The V and J genes are TRBV5-1 and TRBJ1-4; no reliable D call. V was pared by 0 bases and J by 7 bases, with 13 bases between. Germline V gene data show CDR1 as SGHRS and CDR2 as YFSETQ. The CDR3 spans 15 residues. The CDR3 coding sequence is TGCGCCAGCAGCTTGGCCCCTGGGGTCGGTGAAAAACTGTTTTTT. Protein: CASSLAPGVGEKLFF.

The chain uses TRBV11-2 and TRBJ1-3; maybe TRBD1 (6 bases). The CDR3 contains 16 residues. Germline V lookup: CDR1 SGHAT, CDR2 FQNNGV. Deletions cut 4 bases from V and 1 base from J, with 14 bases between. DNA for the CDR3: TGTGCCAGCAGCTACAGCGGGGGGCTTTCTGGAAACACCATATATTTT. It is translated as CASSYSGGLSGNTIYF. Complete variable domain (other parts from reference TRBV11-2 and TRBJ1-3): EAGVAQSPRYKIIEKRQSVAFWCNPISGHATLYWYQQILGQGPKLLIQFQNNGVVDDSQLPKDRFSAERLKGVDSTLKIQPAKLEDSAVYLCASSYSGGLSGNTIYFGEGSWLTVV.

This chain joins TRBV24-1 and TRBJ2-7; TRBD1 agrees at 10 bases. Germline CDR1 KGHDR, CDR2 SFDVKD. The trim removed 2 bases at V and 7 bases at J, leaving 13 bases unmatched. This CDR3 spans 17 amino acids. The chain's CDR3 is CATSDWGSGTGDKEQYF. In DNA, the CDR3 is TGTGCCACCAGTGATTGGGGTTCCGGGACAGGGGATAAAGAGCAGTACTTC.

The chain links TRBV7-9 to TRBJ2-2; D is ambiguous. CDR3 length equals 15 residues. The germline CDR1 and CDR2 sequences are SEHNR and FQNEAQ (reference sequence). The germline V and J ends were trimmed by 2 bases and 2 bases, with 9 bases remaining between them. In DNA, the CDR3 is TGTGCCAGCAGCTTATGGAGTTCAAACACCGGGGAGCTGTTTTTT. This sequence encodes CASSLWSSNTGELFF.

The chain recombines TRBV20-1 with TRBJ2-7; 12 bases agree with TRBD1. The germline gives CDR1 DFQATT, CDR2 SNEGSKA (reference sequence). Germline trimming cut 3 bases from V and 7 bases from J; bases unmatched to any gene: 7. CDR3 size: 14 residues. The CDR3 region is CSASSGTGGGEQYF. The DNA of the CDR3 is TGCAGTGCTAGTTCCGGGACAGGGGGCGGAGAGCAGTACTTC.

The rearrangement links TRBV3-1 (or the pseudogene TRBV3-2) to TRBJ1-3; 8 bases are a match to TRBD1. This CDR3 spans 14 amino acids. The J segment lost 4 bases and the V segment lost 4 bases, leaving 3 bases of the junction unmatched. Per the germline V gene, CDR1 is LGHDT and CDR2 is YNNKEL (reference sequence). The CDR3 here is CASSLRQGGNTIYF. The DNA for the CDR3 is TGTGCCAGCAGCCTTCGACAGGGGGGAAACACCATATATTTT.

A single count supports this clone. J is TRBJ1-3 and V is TRBV2; D not resolved. The CDR3 sequence is 15 residues long. V was cut by 1 base and J by 0 bases, with 7 bases left in between. The germline V gene has CDR1 SNHLY and CDR2 FYNNEI. The CDR3, as DNA: TGTGCCAGCAGTGAAGGCGGGTTCTCTGGAAACACCATATATTTT. Amino acids: CASSEGGFSGNTIYF.

The chain links TRBV4-1 to TRBJ2-6; 11 bases map to TRBD2. The CDR3 loop spans 19 amino acids. The V segment lost 0 bases and the J segment 0 bases; nucleotides outside the gene matches: 4. Per the germline V gene, CDR1 is MGHRA and CDR2 is YSYEKL. The CDR3 sequence is CASSQEGGLAVSGANVLTF. The DNA of the CDR3 is TGCGCCAGCAGCCAAGAGGGGGGACTAGCGGTCTCTGGGGCCAACGTCCTGACTTTC.

The chain is built from TRBV7-8 and TRBJ1-1, with D maybe TRBD1 (5 bases). V lost 8 bases to trimming and J lost 3 bases, with 10 bases between them. The germline V gene has CDR1 SGHVS and CDR2 FQNEAQ. CDR3 length equals 12 residues. The CDR3, as DNA: TGTGCCAGCGGGTGGGGGGACACTGAAGCTTTCTTT. This gives the protein CASGWGDTEAFF.

The chain recombines TRBV28 with TRBJ2-5; D assignment may be TRBD1 or TRBD2 (6 bases each). With 5 bases removed from V and 5 bases from J, the gap between germline ends came to 15 bases. CDR3 length: 14 amino acids. In germline, CDR1 is MDHEN, CDR2 SYDVKM. CDR3 loop: CASSPIRGLETQYF. The CDR3 coding sequence is TGTGCCAGCAGTCCGATTCGGGGGCTGGAGACCCAGTACTTC.

The CDR3 spells CASSLGTAFSPLHF. The DNA of the CDR3 is TGTGCCAGCAGCTTAGGGACGGCCTTTTCACCCCTCCACTTT. The V and J genes are TRBV11-2 and TRBJ1-6; D ambiguous. V was trimmed by 1 base and J by 9 bases, leaving 10 bases between them. Germline CDR1 SGHAT, CDR2 FQNNGV. The CDR3 consists of 14 residues.

The chain is built from TRBV9 and TRBJ1-2; D gene unclear. V dropped 4 bases and J dropped 14 bases, with 21 bases sitting between them. Germline assignment: CDR1 SGDLS and CDR2 YYNGEE. The CDR3 spans 13 residues. The CDR3 reads CASSREEASSRTF. CDR3 nucleotides: TGTGCCAGCAGCCGGGAGGAAGCCTCCTCTAGGACCTTC.

CDR3 amino acids: CASHGTGISTDTQYF. The DNA for the CDR3 is TGTGCCAGCCATGGAACAGGTATCAGCACAGATACGCAGTATTTT. The rearrangement uses TRBV28 and TRBJ2-3; TRBD1 might be the D (5 bases). Germline-derived CDR1 and CDR2 are MDHEN and SYDVKM. The CDR3 extends over 15 amino acids. The ends were cut back, 8 bases at V and 0 bases at J, with 15 bases in the middle.